This T cell receptor (beta chain) was found in a study of identical twins. Findings and limits, study-wide: Twins shared out-of-frame alpha sequences with excess low generation probability. The authors drew conclusions from cross-sectional statistical analysis rather than following the same donors. Insertions were reduced in abundant cord blood beta clonotypes but not in memory repertoires.

This clonotype was observed at least ten times. Its antigen remains unidentified. One entry per CDR3 protein results from TCRdb running MiXCR on the 5' RACE reads. The table lists hundreds of thousands of distinct CDR3 sequences, 5.5% to 6.5% of them singletons, with around 1.9% in the top ten. Sequenced sample: naive T cells sorted from blood. This TCR derives from a man between 18 and 35 years old in good health.

Written as DNA, the CDR3 is TGCGCCAGCAGCGGGGACAGGGCCCTAACCAATGAGCAGTTCTTC. Translation: CASSGDRALTNEQFF. The chain joins TRBV5-1 to TRBJ2-1, with 9 nucleotides matching TRBD1. V shed 4 bases, J shed 6 bases, and the junction held 8 bases outside the gene matches. This CDR3 spans 15 amino acids. Germline CDR1 and CDR2: SGHRS and YFSETQ.